The 27 T cell receptor beta chains below were found in one sample sequenced in a study of shared T cell receptors in the human thymus. Profiling relied on immunoSEQ multiplex PCR, and the TCRdb table lists in-frame clones only, not all of them. The sample lists hundreds of thousands of clones, 88% seen once, with about 0.01% in the top ten. The data also belong to a second study, concerning human thymus T cells.

The sample taken for sequencing was thymocytes. These receptors were obtained from a boy less than two years old with a congenital heart defect.

This chain connects TRBV4-2 to TRBJ2-1; TRBD2 aligns across 7 bases. The CDR3 contains 18 residues. The ends lost 0 bases at V and 0 bases at J; junction bases unmatched: 8. The germline gives CDR1 LGHNA, CDR2 YNFKEQ. The CDR3 sequence: CASSQEGGNLNSYNEQFF. In DNA form, the CDR3 reads TGTGCCAGCAGCCAAGAGGGAGGGAACCTAAACTCCTACAATGAGCAGTTCTTC.

The chain joins TRBV28 to TRBJ1-5, with TRBD1 matching 9 bases. The ends lost 5 bases at V and 5 bases at J; junction bases unmatched: 7. The CDR3 has 15 residues. Germline V gene sequence: CDR1 MDHEN, CDR2 SYDVKM. This CDR3 is CASSNEQGAHQPQHF. The CDR3 region has the DNA TGTGCCAGCAGTAACGAACAGGGGGCACATCAGCCCCAGCATTTT.

The chain links TRBV4-3 to TRBJ2-3; 12 bases are shared with TRBD2. V lost 3 bases to trimming and J lost 5 bases; unmatched junction nucleotides: 6. This CDR3 comprises 16 residues. Germline V gene sequence: CDR1 LGHNA, CDR2 YSLEER. In DNA, the CDR3 is TGCGCCAGCAGCCACCGACTAGCGGGAGAGGAAGATACGCAGTATTTT. This gives the protein CASSHRLAGEEDTQYF.

This CDR3 reads CASYPTRGLERKFLFSYEQYF. The CDR3 DNA sequence: TGTGCCAGTTACCCAACCCGTGGACTAGAGAGAAAATTCCTCTTTTCCTACGAGCAGTACTTC. The chain links TRBV7-3 to TRBJ2-7; 7 positions match TRBD2. V trimming: 9 bases; J trimming: 1 base; junction bases outside the gene matches: 30. Looked up from germline, CDR1 is SGHTA and CDR2 is FQGTGA. There are 21 residues in the CDR3.

The V gene is TRBV6-5, the J gene TRBJ2-3; possible D gene TRBD2, 5 bases. Trimming removed 2 bases from V and 1 base from J, with 10 bases in between. CDR1 and CDR2 from the germline V gene are MNHEY and SVGAGI. CDR3 length: 15 residues. For the CDR3, the DNA is TGTGCCAGCAGTTACGAGCCAGCGGGCACAGATACGCAGTATTTT. This gives the protein CASSYEPAGTDTQYF.

The chain is built from TRBV19 and TRBJ1-5; D may be TRBD1 (6 bases). Germline V lookup: CDR1 LNHDA, CDR2 SQIVND (reference sequence). This CDR3 is 17 amino acids long. The V end was cut by 3 bases, the J end by 0 bases, with 15 bases between. The CDR3 DNA reads as TGTGCCAGTAGTATGGGGAGACAGGACCATAGCAATCAGCCCCAGCATTTT. It codes for CASSMGRQDHSNQPQHF.

This clone was seen more than once but under ten times. The DNA of the CDR3 is TGTGCCAGCAGAGACGGGAGCGCGAGCTCCTACAATGAGCAGTTCTTC. Translating gives CASRDGSASSYNEQFF. The chain carries TRBV7-9 and TRBJ2-1; D possibly corresponds to TRBD2 (6 bases). Per the germline V gene, CDR1 is SEHNR and CDR2 is FQNEAQ (reference sequence). This CDR3 contains 16 residues. V lost 6 bases to trimming and J lost 0 bases, with 15 bases between them.

This chain uses TRBV5-1 with TRBJ1-4; 9 nucleotides agree with TRBD1. The CDR3 covers 18 residues. Trimming cost V 3 bases and J 0 bases; bases outside gene matches: 9. From germline, CDR1 is SGHRS and CDR2 YFSETQ. As DNA, the CDR3 is TGCGCCAGCAGCTCGGCCGGGACAGGGCCCGCAACTAATGAAAAACTGTTTTTT. Residues: CASSSAGTGPATNEKLFF.

V gene TRBV10-3 combines with J gene TRBJ2-3; possibly TRBD1 for D (6 bases). This CDR3 comprises 13 residues. Germline values: CDR1 ENHRY, CDR2 SYGVKD. Trimming took 9 bases from V and 3 from J, leaving 13 bases between them. The CDR3 loop is CAIRTVGTDTQYF. CDR3 DNA: TGTGCCATTCGGACAGTTGGGACAGATACGCAGTATTTT.

The rearrangement uses TRBV25-1 and TRBJ2-7; D ambiguous. Germline V gives CDR1 MGHDK, CDR2 SYGVNS. This CDR3 contains 13 residues. The V end lost 2 bases, the J end lost 2 bases, and 7 bases lay between the germline ends. CDR3 sequence: CASSERVAYEQYF. CDR3 nucleotides: TGTGCCAGCAGTGAACGGGTAGCCTACGAGCAGTACTTC.

This chain links TRBV7-2 with TRBJ2-5; 9 bases map to TRBD2. CDR1 is SGHTA, CDR2 FQGNSA, per germline. V shed 2 bases and J 5 bases; nucleotides not matched to a gene: 15. The CDR3 covers 18 residues. CDR3 sequence (DNA): TGTGCCAGCAGCTTAAGGCGGGAGGGGGGGAATGTTTGGGAGACCCAGTACTTC. Its translation is CASSLRREGGNVWETQYF.

This clone appeared once. The chain uses TRBV4-1 and TRBJ2-1; D is unresolved. CDR3 size: 17 residues. The germline gives CDR1 MGHRA, CDR2 YSYEKL. The V gene lost 0 bases and the J gene lost 0 bases, with 12 bases spanning the gap. Here the CDR3 reads CASSQDNSPASYNEQFF. DNA for the CDR3: TGCGCCAGCAGCCAAGACAACTCCCCCGCCTCCTACAATGAGCAGTTCTTC.

The chain employs TRBV5-1 and TRBJ2-5, with TRBD2 identical over 12 bases. CDR3 length equals 18 residues. The trim removed 0 bases at V and 4 bases at J, leaving 10 bases unmatched. Germline V gene data show CDR1 as SGHRS and CDR2 as YFSETQ. In nucleotides, the CDR3 is TGCGCCAGCAGCTTGGCCCGACTAGCGGGAGATTCCGGAGAGACCCAGTACTTC. Translating it yields CASSLARLAGDSGETQYF.

This rearrangement joins TRBV6-5 to TRBJ2-7; possible D gene TRBD2, 5 bases. This CDR3 has 16 residues. Germline V gene sequence: CDR1 MNHEY, CDR2 SVGAGI. V was trimmed by 4 bases and J by 2 bases, leaving 18 bases between them. The CDR3 coding sequence is TGTGCCAGCAGTTCGTTCGGGGTTAATGCCCCCTACGAGCAGTACTTC. Translated: CASSSFGVNAPYEQYF.

CDR3 loop: CASSLVQPYEQYF. The CDR3 DNA reads as TGTGCCAGCAGCTTAGTACAGCCCTACGAGCAGTACTTC. The V call is TRBV13, the J call TRBJ2-7; D gene uncertain. CDR1 PRHDT and CDR2 FYEKMQ come from the germline V gene (reference sequence). CDR3 size: 13 residues. Trimming stripped 1 base from V and 2 bases from J, with 6 bases between.

The chain links TRBV7-2 to TRBJ2-7; TRBD2 is a possible D gene (6 bases). Germline V lookup: CDR1 SGHTA, CDR2 FQGNSA. Between the trimmed V and J ends, which lost 5 bases and 0 bases, there was a span of 17 bases. CDR3 length equals 16 residues. CDR3 bases: TGTGCCAGCAGCCGTCTTAGCGGCCCCGACTCCTACGAGCAGTACTTC. Amino acid sequence: CASSRLSGPDSYEQYF.

The chain links TRBV7-7 to TRBJ1-5, with D hard to call. Germline values: CDR1 SSHAT, CDR2 FNYEAQ (reference sequence). CDR3 length equals 14 residues. Written as DNA, the CDR3 is TGTGCTCCACCCGACCCGGAGAGCAATCAGCCCCAGCATTTT. Residues: CAPPDPESNQPQHF.

The chain carries TRBV5-1 and TRBJ2-5; possibly TRBD2 for D (6 bases). From germline, CDR1 is SGHRS and CDR2 YFSETQ. This CDR3 is 14 amino acids long. The ends were cut back, 1 base at V and 5 bases at J, with 12 bases in the middle. CDR3 amino acids: CASSLPGSTETQYF. CDR3 nucleotide sequence: TGCGCCAGCAGCTTGCCCGGGAGTACGGAGACCCAGTACTTC.

The table lists this clone with a few counts. This sequence joins TRBV5-1 and TRBJ2-1, with D unresolved. CDR1 SGHRS and CDR2 YFSETQ come from the germline V gene. This CDR3 is built from 15 residues. Between the trimmed V and J ends, which lost 6 bases and 2 bases, there was a span of 15 bases. In nucleotides, the CDR3 is TGCGCCAGCACCTCGGCAGGCCAAGCCTACAATGAGCAGTTCTTC. Its translation: CASTSAGQAYNEQFF.

The chain carries TRBV10-2 and TRBJ2-6; D uncertain. The CDR3 sequence is 15 residues long. Looked up from germline, CDR1 is WSHSY and CDR2 is SAAADI. The V gene lost 8 bases and the J gene lost 2 bases, with 13 bases spanning the gap. CDR3 amino acids: CASVAFPPGANVLTF. CDR3 bases: TGCGCCAGCGTCGCGTTCCCTCCTGGGGCCAACGTCCTGACTTTC.

This chain links TRBV2 with TRBJ2-1; 7 positions agree with TRBD2. Germline assignment: CDR1 SNHLY and CDR2 FYNNEI. The CDR3 runs to 18 residues. V dropped 4 bases and J dropped 3; count of bases not matched to a gene: 15. CDR3 coding DNA: TGTGCCAGCAGTGGGGAGGGATTAGGGTCCCACATCTACAATGAGCAGTTCTTC. Its protein is CASSGEGLGSHIYNEQFF.

V and J are TRBV4-3 and TRBJ2-7; D remains ambiguous. The CDR3 has 14 amino acids. Germline CDR1 reads LGHNA; CDR2 reads YSLEER. V was shortened by 6 bases and J by 3 bases, with 15 bases between the two germline ends. CDR3 sequence reads: CASSLTKLNYEQYF. The CDR3 region has the DNA TGCGCCAGCAGTTTAACTAAACTTAACTACGAGCAGTACTTC.

J is TRBJ2-1 and V is TRBV4-2; 12 nucleotides agree with TRBD2. The V gene end was trimmed by 6 bases and the J gene end by 4 bases; junction bases not matched to a gene: 4. The CDR3 sequence is 15 residues long. CDR1 and CDR2 (germline): LGHNA, YNFKEQ. In DNA form, the CDR3 reads TGTGCCAGCAGACGGACTAGCGGGGTATACAATGAGCAGTTCTTC. Translated, it gives CASRRTSGVYNEQFF.

The chain links TRBV28 to TRBJ2-5; D uncertain. The CDR3 sequence is 13 residues long. V was trimmed by 5 bases and J by 10 bases, leaving 17 bases between them. Germline CDR1 MDHEN, CDR2 SYDVKM. The CDR3 reads CASSPSLIVNQYF. CDR3 DNA sequence: TGTGCCAGCAGTCCGTCTCTAATAGTGAACCAGTACTTC.

The V and J genes are TRBV11-2 and TRBJ2-3; D perhaps matches TRBD2 (6 bases). Germline V lookup: CDR1 SGHAT, CDR2 FQNNGV. The CDR3 loop spans 14 amino acids. Trimming stripped 8 bases from V and 6 bases from J, with 18 bases between. CDR3: CASFPRRARDTQYF. Here the CDR3 DNA reads TGTGCCAGCTTCCCCCGGAGGGCCAGGGATACGCAGTATTTT.

The chain couples TRBV2 to TRBJ2-2, with TRBD1 matching over 11 bases. Germline loops: CDR1 SNHLY, CDR2 FYNNEI. This CDR3 has 15 amino acids. V trimming: 6 bases; J trimming: 4 bases; junction bases outside the gene matches: 4. In nucleotides, the CDR3 is TGTGCCAGCAGCGAGGGACAGGGGGGCACCGGGGAGCTGTTTTTT. The encoded protein is CASSEGQGGTGELFF.

This chain links TRBV5-1 with TRBJ2-2; 11 positions match TRBD2. J lost 2 bases, V lost 5 bases, and 17 bases had no gene match. The germline V gene has CDR1 SGHRS and CDR2 YFSETQ. The CDR3 has 20 residues. The DNA of the CDR3 is TGCGCCAGCAGTCTTTCCTCGACTAGCGGGACCCGACCTAACACCGGGGAGCTGTTTTTT. Protein: CASSLSSTSGTRPNTGELFF.